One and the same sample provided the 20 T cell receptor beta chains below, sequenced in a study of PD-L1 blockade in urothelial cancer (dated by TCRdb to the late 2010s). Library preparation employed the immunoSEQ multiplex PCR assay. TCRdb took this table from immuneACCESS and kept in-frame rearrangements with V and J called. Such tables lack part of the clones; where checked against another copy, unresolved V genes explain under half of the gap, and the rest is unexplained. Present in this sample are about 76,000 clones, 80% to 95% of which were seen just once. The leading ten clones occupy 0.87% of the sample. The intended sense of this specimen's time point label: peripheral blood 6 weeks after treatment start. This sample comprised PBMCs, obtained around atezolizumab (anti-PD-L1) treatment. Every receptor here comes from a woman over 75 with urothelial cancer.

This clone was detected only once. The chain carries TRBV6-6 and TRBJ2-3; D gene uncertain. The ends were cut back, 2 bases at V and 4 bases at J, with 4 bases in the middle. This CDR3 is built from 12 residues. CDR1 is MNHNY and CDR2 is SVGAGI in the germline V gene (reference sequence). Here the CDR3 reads CASSYLADTQYF. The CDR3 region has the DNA TGTGCCAGCAGTTACCTCGCAGATACGCAGTATTTT.

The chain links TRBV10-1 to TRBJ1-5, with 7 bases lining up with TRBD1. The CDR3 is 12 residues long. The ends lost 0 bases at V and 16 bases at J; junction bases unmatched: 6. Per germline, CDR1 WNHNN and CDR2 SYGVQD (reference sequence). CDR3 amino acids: CASSESGQSLHF. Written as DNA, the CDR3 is TGCGCCAGCAGTGAGTCGGGACAGAGCCTTCATTTT.

CDR3 protein: CATSGGQGYEKLFF. The DNA for the CDR3 is TGTGCCACCAGCGGGGGACAGGGGTATGAAAAACTGTTTTTT. The chain employs TRBV15 and TRBJ1-4; 10 nucleotides match TRBD1. V lost 5 bases to trimming and J lost 6 bases; unmatched junction nucleotides: 3. CDR3 length: 14 amino acids. CDR1 and CDR2 from the germline V gene are LNHNV and YYDKDF (reference sequence).

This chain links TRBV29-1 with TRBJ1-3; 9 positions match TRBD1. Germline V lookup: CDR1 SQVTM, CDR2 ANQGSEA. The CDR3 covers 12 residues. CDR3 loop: CSGTGSGNTIYF. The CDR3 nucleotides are TGCAGTGGGACAGGGTCTGGAAACACCATATATTTT. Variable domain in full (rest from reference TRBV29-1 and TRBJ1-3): SAVISQKPSRDICQRGTSLTIQCQVDSQVTMMFWYRQQPGQSLTLIATANQGSEATYESGFVIDKFPISRPNLTFSTLTVSNMSPEDSSIYLCSGTGSGNTIYFGEGSWLTVV.

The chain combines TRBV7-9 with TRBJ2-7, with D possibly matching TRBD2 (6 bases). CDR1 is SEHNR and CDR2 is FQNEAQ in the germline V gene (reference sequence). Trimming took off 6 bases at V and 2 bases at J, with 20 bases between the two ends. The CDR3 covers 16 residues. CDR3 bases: TGTGCCAGCAGACCCAACCGGGGGAGAGATGCCTACGAGCAGTACTTC. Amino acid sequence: CASRPNRGRDAYEQYF. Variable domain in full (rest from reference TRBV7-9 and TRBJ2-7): DTGVSQNPRHKITKRGQNVTFRCDPISEHNRLYWYRQTLGQGPEFLTYFQNEAQLEKSRLLSDRFSAERPKGSFSTLEIQRTEQGDSAMYLCASRPNRGRDAYEQYFGPGTRLTVT.

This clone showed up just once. The CDR3 DNA follows: TGTGCCACCAGCAGACTAGTTAAACAGGGGAGTTGGGAAAAACTGTTTTTT. Its translation: CATSRLVKQGSWEKLFF. This rearrangement joins TRBV15 to TRBJ1-4, with 7 bases lining up with TRBD1. The ends lost 2 bases at V and 8 bases at J; junction bases unmatched: 14. This CDR3 contains 17 residues. CDR1 is LNHNV, CDR2 YYDKDF, per germline (reference sequence).

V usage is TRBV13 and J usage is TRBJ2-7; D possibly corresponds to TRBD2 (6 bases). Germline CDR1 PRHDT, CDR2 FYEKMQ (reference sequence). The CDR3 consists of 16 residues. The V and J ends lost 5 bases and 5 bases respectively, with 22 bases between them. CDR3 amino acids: CASSPAASALVHEQYF. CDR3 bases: TGTGCCAGCAGCCCAGCGGCTAGCGCGTTGGTCCACGAGCAGTACTTC.

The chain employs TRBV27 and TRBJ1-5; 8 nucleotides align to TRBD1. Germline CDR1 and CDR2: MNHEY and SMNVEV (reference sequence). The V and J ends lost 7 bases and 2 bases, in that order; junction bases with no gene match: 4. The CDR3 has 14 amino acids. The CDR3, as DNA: TGTGCCAGCAAACCGGGACAGGGCAATCAGCCCCAGCATTTT. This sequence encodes CASKPGQGNQPQHF.

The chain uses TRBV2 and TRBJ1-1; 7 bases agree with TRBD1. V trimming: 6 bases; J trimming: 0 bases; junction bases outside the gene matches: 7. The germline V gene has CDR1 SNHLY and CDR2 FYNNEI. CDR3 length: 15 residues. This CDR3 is CASRVHRGLNTEAFF. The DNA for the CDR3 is TGTGCCAGCAGGGTCCACAGGGGTCTGAACACTGAAGCTTTCTTT.

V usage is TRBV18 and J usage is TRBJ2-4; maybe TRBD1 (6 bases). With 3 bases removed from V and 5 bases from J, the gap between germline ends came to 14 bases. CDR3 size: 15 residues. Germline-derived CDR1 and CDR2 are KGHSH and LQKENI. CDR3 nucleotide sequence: TGTGCCAGCTCACCCCCGAGCCAGGGGCAAAACATTCAGTACTTC. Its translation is CASSPPSQGQNIQYF.

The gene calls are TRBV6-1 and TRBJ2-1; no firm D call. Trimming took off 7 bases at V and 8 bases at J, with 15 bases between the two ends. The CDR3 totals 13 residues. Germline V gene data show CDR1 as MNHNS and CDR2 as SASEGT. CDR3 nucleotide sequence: TGTGCCAGCAAGTCGGGTTCTCGGGATGAGCAGTTCTTC. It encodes CASKSGSRDEQFF.

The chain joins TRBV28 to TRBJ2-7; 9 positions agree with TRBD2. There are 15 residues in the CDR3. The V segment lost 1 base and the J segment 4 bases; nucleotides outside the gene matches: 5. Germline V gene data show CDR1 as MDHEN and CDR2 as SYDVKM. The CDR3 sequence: CASSLFAGGRYEQYF. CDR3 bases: TGTGCCAGCAGTTTATTTGCGGGAGGGAGGTACGAGCAGTACTTC.

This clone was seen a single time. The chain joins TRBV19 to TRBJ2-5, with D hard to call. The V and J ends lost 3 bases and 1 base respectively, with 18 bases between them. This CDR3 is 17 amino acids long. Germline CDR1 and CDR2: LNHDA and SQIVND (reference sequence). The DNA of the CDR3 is TGTGCCAGTAGTATCCCTGGCCGGCAGGCCCTCCAAGAGACCCAGTACTTC. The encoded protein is CASSIPGRQALQETQYF.

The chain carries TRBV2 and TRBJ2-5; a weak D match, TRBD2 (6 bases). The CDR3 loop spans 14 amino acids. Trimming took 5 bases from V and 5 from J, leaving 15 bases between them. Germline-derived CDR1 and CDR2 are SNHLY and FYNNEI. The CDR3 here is CASSPPLAGETQYF. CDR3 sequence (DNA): TGTGCCAGCAGTCCACCACTAGCAGGGGAGACCCAGTACTTC.

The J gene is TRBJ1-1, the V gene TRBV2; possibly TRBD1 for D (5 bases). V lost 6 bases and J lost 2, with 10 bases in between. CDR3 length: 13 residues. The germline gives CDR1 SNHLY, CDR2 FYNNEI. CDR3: CASRSGVNTEAFF. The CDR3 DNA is TGTGCCAGCAGGTCGGGGGTTAACACTGAAGCTTTCTTT.

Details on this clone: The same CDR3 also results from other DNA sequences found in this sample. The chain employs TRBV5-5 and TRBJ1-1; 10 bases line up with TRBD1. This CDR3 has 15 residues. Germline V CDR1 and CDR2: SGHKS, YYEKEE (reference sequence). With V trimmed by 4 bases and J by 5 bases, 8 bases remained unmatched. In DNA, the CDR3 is TGTGCCAGCAGCAACCGGGACAGGGGTGGTACTGAAGCTTTCTTT. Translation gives CASSNRDRGGTEAFF. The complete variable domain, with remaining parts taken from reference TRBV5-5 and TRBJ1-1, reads DAGVTQSPTHLIKTRGQQVTLRCSPISGHKSVSWYQQVLGQGPQFIFQYYEKEERGRGNFPDRFSARQFPNYSSELNVNALLLGDSALYLCASSNRDRGGTEAFFGQGTRLTVV.

This CDR3 is CASSLTSGRVEQYF. DNA for the CDR3: TGTGCCAGCAGCCTTACTAGCGGGAGGGTCGAGCAGTACTTC. This rearrangement joins TRBV6-5 to TRBJ2-7; 13 bases map to TRBD2. V lost 6 bases, J lost 6 bases, and 5 bases stayed unmatched. The CDR3 is made up of 14 amino acids. CDR1 and CDR2 (germline): MNHEY, SVGAGI.

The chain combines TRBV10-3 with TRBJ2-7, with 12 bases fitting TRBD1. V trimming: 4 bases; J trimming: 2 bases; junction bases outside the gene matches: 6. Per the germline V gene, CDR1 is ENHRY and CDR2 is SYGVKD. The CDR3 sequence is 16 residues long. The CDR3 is CAISGVGQGATYEQYF. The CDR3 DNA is TGTGCCATCAGTGGGGTGGGACAGGGGGCCACCTACGAGCAGTACTTC.

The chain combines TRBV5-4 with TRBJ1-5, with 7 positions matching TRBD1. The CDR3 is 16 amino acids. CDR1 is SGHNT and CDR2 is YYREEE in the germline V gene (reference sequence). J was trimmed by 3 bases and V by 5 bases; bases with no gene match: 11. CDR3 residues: CASREGPGTDNQPQHF. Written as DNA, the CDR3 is TGTGCCAGCAGGGAAGGTCCCGGGACAGACAATCAGCCCCAGCATTTT.

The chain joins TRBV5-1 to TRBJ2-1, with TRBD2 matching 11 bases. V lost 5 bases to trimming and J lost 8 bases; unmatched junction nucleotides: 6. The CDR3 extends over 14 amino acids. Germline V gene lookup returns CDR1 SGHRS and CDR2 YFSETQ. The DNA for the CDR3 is TGCGCCAGCAGATCACTAGCGGGAGATGATGAGCAGTTCTTC. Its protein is CASRSLAGDDEQFF.